The 28 T cell receptor beta chains in this list originate from one sample, sequenced in a study of post-analysis software for immune sequencing data. The study's findings and limits: With TRBV5-6, TRBV5-1 and TRBV20-1 included, roughly five TRBV segments were more frequent in patients than in controls.

The TCR beta cDNA libraries contained unique molecular identifiers. TCRdb re-analysed the PCR reads in MiXCR, keeping a single row per CDR3 protein. This sample has 750,000 to 950,000 distinct CDR3 sequences; around 42% occur once, and the top ten carry roughly 4.4%. For these TCRs, the target antigens are not known. Sequencing used blood. These receptors all come from a girl aged 5-17 years with multiple sclerosis.

The V gene is TRBV20-1, the J gene TRBJ1-5, with D perhaps matching TRBD1 (5 bases). The CDR3 sequence is 14 residues long. Germline assignment: CDR1 DFQATT and CDR2 SNEGSKA (reference sequence). With 8 bases removed from V and 0 bases from J, the gap between germline ends came to 14 bases. The CDR3 DNA sequence: TGCAGTCCCGGTCCGACAGTTAGCAATCAGCCCCAGCATTTT. Translating it yields CSPGPTVSNQPQHF.

A few counts support this clonotype. The V and J genes are TRBV4-1 and TRBJ2-1; D possibly matches TRBD1 or TRBD2 (5 bases each). Deletions cut 3 bases from V and 9 bases from J, with 15 bases between. The germline gives CDR1 MGHRA, CDR2 YSYEKL. The CDR3 totals 14 residues. CDR3 residues: CASSQGTGASEQFF. CDR3 bases: TGCGCCAGCAGCCAGGGGACCGGGGCCTCTGAGCAGTTCTTC.

The rearrangement joins TRBV28 to TRBJ2-7, with D uncertain. Trimming cost V 6 bases and J 4 bases, with 16 bases left between them. The CDR3 runs to 14 residues. Germline values: CDR1 MDHEN, CDR2 SYDVKM. This chain's CDR3 is CASSPLTPDYEQYF. CDR3 bases: TGTGCCAGCAGCCCCCTAACCCCCGATTACGAGCAGTACTTC.

The rearrangement joins TRBV12-3 or TRBV12-4 to TRBJ2-1; D may be TRBD2 (6 bases). Near its end, the DNA agrees better with TRBJ2-7, so the J call may be wrong. The CDR3 loop spans 16 amino acids. CDR3 amino acids: CASSLGGGKVDNEQYF. DNA for the CDR3: TGTGCCAGCAGTTTAGGGGGCGGGAAGGTGGACAATGAGCAGTACTTC.

The chain has TRBV7-6 and TRBJ2-3; 7 bases align to TRBD2. The V gene end was trimmed by 5 bases and the J gene end by 1 base; junction bases not matched to a gene: 6. Germline V gene data show CDR1 as SGHVS and CDR2 as FNYEAQ. The CDR3 sequence is 15 residues long. CDR3 region: CASSPGTMRTDTQYF. The CDR3 DNA reads TGTGCCAGCAGCCCCGGGACTATGCGCACAGATACGCAGTATTTT.

The genes are TRBV3-1 and TRBJ1-2, with 11 bases identical to TRBD1. The length of the CDR3 is 15 residues. Germline lookup yields CDR1 LGHDT and CDR2 YNNKEL (reference sequence). V shed 0 bases and J 8 bases; nucleotides not matched to a gene: 5. CDR3 sequence reads: CASSQERTGGWGYTF. CDR3 coding DNA: TGTGCCAGCAGCCAAGAAAGGACAGGGGGCTGGGGCTACACCTTC.

The chain has TRBV20-1 and TRBJ1-2; D might be TRBD1 (5 bases). V was pared by 6 bases and J by 5 bases, with 16 bases between. CDR1 is DFQATT, CDR2 SNEGSKA, per germline (reference sequence). This CDR3 has 13 amino acids. The CDR3 protein is CSAPDIPGYGYTF. CDR3 DNA: TGCAGTGCACCGGACATCCCAGGGTATGGCTACACCTTC.

V gene TRBV28 combines with J gene TRBJ2-2; D gene uncertain. The ends were cut back, 3 bases at V and 3 bases at J, with 5 bases in the middle. This CDR3 has 13 amino acids. Germline lookup yields CDR1 MDHEN and CDR2 SYDVKM. The CDR3 nucleotides read TGTGCCAGCAGTTTGCCTCACACCGGGGAGCTGTTTTTT. This gives the protein CASSLPHTGELFF.

For this clonotype: One junction end disagrees with the germline gene, perhaps due to a read error. V usage is TRBV5-5 and J usage is TRBJ2-3; TRBD2 matches 7 bases. The germline CDR1 and CDR2 sequences are SGHKS and YYEKEE (reference sequence). The CDR3 length is 14 residues. For the CDR3, the DNA is TGTGCCAGTAGCTTGTTTGGAGGGGAGGGTACGCAGTATTTT. Amino acid sequence: CASSLFGGEGTQYF. The complete variable domain, with remaining parts taken from reference TRBV5-5 and TRBJ2-3, reads DAGVTQSPTHLIKTRGQQVTLRCSPISGHKSVSWYQQVLGQGPQFIFQYYEKEERGRGNFPDRFSARQFPNYSSELNVNALLLGDSALYLCASSLFGGEGTQYFGPGTRLTVL.

Only a few counts were recorded for this clonotype. The chain links TRBV7-9 to TRBJ2-3, with 8 positions matching TRBD1. In germline, CDR1 is SEHNR, CDR2 FQNEAQ (reference sequence). CDR3 length equals 16 residues. The V and J ends lost 5 bases and 3 bases, in that order; junction bases with no gene match: 10. In DNA form, the CDR3 reads TGTGCCAGCAGCCCGACCGGGACAGGCCCAACAGATACGCAGTATTTT. Residues: CASSPTGTGPTDTQYF.

CDR3 loop: CASGDGQETQYF. In DNA, the CDR3 is TGTGCCAGCGGCGACGGCCAAGAGACCCAGTACTTC. The J gene is TRBJ2-5, the V gene TRBV7-9, with unresolved D. This CDR3 region has 12 residues. Trimming pared 8 bases from V and 1 base from J, leaving 8 bases between. CDR1 is SEHNR, CDR2 FQNEAQ, per germline (reference sequence).

This clonotype showed up just a few times. This rearrangement joins TRBV5-1 to TRBJ2-1, with a tentative D call TRBD2 (6 bases). CDR3 length: 13 residues. The V gene's germline CDR1 is SGHRS and CDR2 YFSETQ. V was pared by 0 bases and J by 15 bases, with 16 bases between. CDR3 sequence: CASSLARDWTRFF. CDR3 DNA sequence: TGCGCCAGCAGCTTGGCCCGGGACTGGACGCGGTTCTTC.

The chain carries TRBV6-1 and TRBJ1-2; unclear D gene. The germline V gene has CDR1 MNHNS and CDR2 SASEGT. The CDR3 length is 15 residues. V was pared by 2 bases and J by 2 bases, with 12 bases between. Here the CDR3 reads CASSERRESNYGYTF. The CDR3 DNA reads as TGTGCCAGCAGTGAAAGGAGGGAAAGCAACTATGGCTACACCTTC.

This clonotype showed up just a few times. The V call is TRBV27, the J call TRBJ2-7, with TRBD1 matching over 7 bases. After removal of 5 bases from V and 4 bases from J, the junction contained 11 bases not matched to a gene. The CDR3 length is 15 residues. Germline V lookup: CDR1 MNHEY, CDR2 SMNVEV (reference sequence). CDR3 loop: CASSMTGTASYEQYF. The CDR3 DNA sequence: TGTGCCAGCAGTATGACCGGGACAGCATCTTACGAGCAGTACTTC.

The rearrangement links TRBV2 to TRBJ2-5; D uncertain. The CDR3 has 14 residues. V was trimmed by 6 bases and J by 5 bases, leaving 16 bases between them. Germline CDR1 and CDR2: SNHLY and FYNNEI. The CDR3 DNA reads as TGTGCCAGCAGGCCGACATTTTTGGGGGAGACCCAGTACTTC. Its protein is CASRPTFLGETQYF.

The DNA for the CDR3 is TGCAGCGTTGAGGGTAGCGGGCAATCCTACAATGAGCAGTTCTTC. This gives the protein CSVEGSGQSYNEQFF. The rearrangement uses TRBV29-1 and TRBJ2-1; the match to TRBD2 covers 7 bases. The V gene's germline CDR1 is SQVTM and CDR2 ANQGSEA. V lost 3 bases and J lost 1; bases outside the gene matches: 6. The CDR3 is 15 amino acids.

The chain joins TRBV5-1 to TRBJ2-1; 11 bases are a match to TRBD2. Germline CDR1 SGHRS, CDR2 YFSETQ. CDR3 length: 15 residues. Germline trimming cut 0 bases from V and 10 bases from J; bases unmatched to any gene: 6. The CDR3 loop reads CASSLGGLAGPEQFF. Written as DNA, the CDR3 is TGCGCCAGCAGCTTGGGAGGACTAGCGGGTCCGGAGCAGTTCTTC.

This rearrangement joins TRBV5-1 to TRBJ1-1, with a weak D call TRBD1 (6 bases). The CDR3 spans 17 residues. Per the germline V gene, CDR1 is SGHRS and CDR2 is YFSETQ. The V end was cut by 0 bases, the J end by 0 bases, with 15 bases between. The CDR3 DNA reads TGCGCCAGCAGCTTGGGGAACAGGGTCCTAATGAACACTGAAGCTTTCTTT. Protein product: CASSLGNRVLMNTEAFF.

This sequence joins TRBV7-2 and TRBJ2-1; D ambiguous. This CDR3 region has 14 residues. Trimming removed 5 bases from V and 8 bases from J, with 16 bases in between. Per the germline V gene, CDR1 is SGHTA and CDR2 is FQGNSA. The CDR3 protein is CASSPSTIPDEQFF. The CDR3 nucleotides read TGTGCCAGCAGCCCCTCTACCATCCCCGATGAGCAGTTCTTC.

The rearrangement uses TRBV5-5 and TRBJ1-4; D perhaps matches TRBD1 (6 bases). V lost 4 bases, J lost 4 bases, and 17 bases lay in between. CDR1 and CDR2 (germline): SGHKS, YYEKEE (reference sequence). This CDR3 has 16 residues. CDR3 DNA sequence: TGTGCCAGCAGCGCCCCGGGGCAGGGGAATAATGAAAAACTGTTTTTT. Residues: CASSAPGQGNNEKLFF.

The chain has TRBV20-1 and TRBJ2-6; D is possibly TRBD1 (6 bases). Trimming removed 6 bases at V and 2 bases at J, with 11 bases between. The CDR3 extends over 14 amino acids. In germline, CDR1 is DFQATT, CDR2 SNEGSKA (reference sequence). The DNA of the CDR3 is TGCAGTGCAAAGAAGGGGGCTGGGGCCAACGTCCTGACTTTC. Its protein product is CSAKKGAGANVLTF.

The chain recombines TRBV28 with TRBJ1-1; D is possibly TRBD1 (5 bases). The CDR3 is made up of 15 amino acids. V shed 6 bases and J shed 1 base, with 15 bases lying between them. Germline V lookup: CDR1 MDHEN, CDR2 SYDVKM. CDR3 sequence reads: CASSPTWGRNTEAFF. The CDR3 DNA is TGTGCCAGCAGCCCTACGTGGGGCCGGAACACTGAAGCTTTCTTT. The full variable domain, with the rest looked up from reference TRBV28 and TRBJ1-1, is DVKVTQSSRYLVKRTGEKVFLECVQDMDHENMFWYRQDPGLGLRLIYFSYDVKMKEKGDIPEGYSVSREKKERFSLILESASTNQTSMYLCASSPTWGRNTEAFFGQGTRLTVV.

This clonotype came up a few times. The rearrangement links TRBV11-2 to TRBJ2-7, with D perhaps matching TRBD1 (5 bases). The germline CDR1 and CDR2 sequences are SGHAT and FQNNGV. CDR3 length: 14 residues. V shed 4 bases and J shed 1 base, with 11 bases lying between them. CDR3 sequence reads: CASSSTVRSYEQYF. CDR3 nucleotide sequence: TGTGCCAGCAGCTCGACAGTCCGATCCTACGAGCAGTACTTC.

The rearrangement links TRBV5-1 to TRBJ1-2, with D uncertain. CDR1 and CDR2 from the germline V gene are SGHRS and YFSETQ. Trimming pared 0 bases from V and 3 bases from J, leaving 9 bases between. The CDR3 covers 14 residues. CDR3 region: CASSLGPSDYGYTF. The DNA for the CDR3 is TGCGCCAGCAGCTTGGGCCCCTCTGACTATGGCTACACCTTC. The variable domain in full, with the rest retrieved from reference TRBV5-1 and TRBJ1-2, is KAGVTQTPRYLIKTRGQQVTLSCSPISGHRSVSWYQQTPGQGLQFLFEYFSETQRNKGNFPGRFSGRQFSNSRSEMNVSTLELGDSALYLCASSLGPSDYGYTFGSGTRLTVV.

The chain combines TRBV10-2 with TRBJ1-5; 10 nucleotides match TRBD1. Trimming took 0 bases from V and 7 from J; bases not matched to a gene: 12. This CDR3 is 18 amino acids long. Germline V gene data show CDR1 as WSHSY and CDR2 as SAAADI. CDR3 sequence (DNA): TGCGCCAGCAGTGAGTCGCTGGGGACAGGGGCATTTACCCAGCCCCAGCATTTT. It is translated as CASSESLGTGAFTQPQHF.

This clonotype appeared a few times. V and J are TRBV7-9 and TRBJ2-3; the D gene is possibly TRBD1 (5 bases). Between the trimmed V and J ends, which lost 4 bases and 4 bases, there was a span of 18 bases. CDR1 and CDR2 from the germline V gene are SEHNR and FQNEAQ (reference sequence). The CDR3 sequence is 16 residues long. The DNA of the CDR3 is TGTGCCAGCAGCTCCCACCGCAGGGCCCCGTCAGATACGCAGTATTTT. Amino acids: CASSSHRRAPSDTQYF.

The chain combines TRBV20-1 with TRBJ2-5; 11 bases align to TRBD2. V trimming: 1 base; J trimming: 1 base; junction bases outside the gene matches: 8. Germline V gene sequence: CDR1 DFQATT, CDR2 SNEGSKA (reference sequence). This CDR3 has 17 amino acids. In DNA form, the CDR3 reads TGCAGTGCTAGAGCCGCTTGGACTAGCGGGTTCCAAGAGACCCAGTACTTC. Amino acids: CSARAAWTSGFQETQYF.

V gene TRBV5-1 combines with J gene TRBJ2-1; tentatively, D is TRBD1 or TRBD2 (5 bases each). The germline gives CDR1 SGHRS, CDR2 YFSETQ. With 0 bases removed from V and 2 bases from J, the gap between germline ends came to 12 bases. The CDR3 sequence is 16 residues long. CDR3 amino acids: CASSLGGTQAYNEQFF. For the CDR3, the DNA is TGCGCCAGCAGCTTGGGAGGGACCCAAGCCTACAATGAGCAGTTCTTC.